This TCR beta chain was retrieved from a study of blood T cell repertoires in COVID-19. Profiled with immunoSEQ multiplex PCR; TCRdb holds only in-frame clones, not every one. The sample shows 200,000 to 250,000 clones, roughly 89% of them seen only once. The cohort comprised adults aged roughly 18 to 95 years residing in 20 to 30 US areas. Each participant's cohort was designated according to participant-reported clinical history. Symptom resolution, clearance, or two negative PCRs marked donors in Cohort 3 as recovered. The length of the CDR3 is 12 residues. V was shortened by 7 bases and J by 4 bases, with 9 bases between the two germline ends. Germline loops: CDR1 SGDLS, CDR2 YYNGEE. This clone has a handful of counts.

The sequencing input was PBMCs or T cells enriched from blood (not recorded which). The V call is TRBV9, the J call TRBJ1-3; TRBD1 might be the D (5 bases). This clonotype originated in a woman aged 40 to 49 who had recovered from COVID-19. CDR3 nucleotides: TGTGCCAGCGCCAAGGGGGGAAACACCATATATTTT. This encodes CASAKGGNTIYF.